The 17 T cell receptor beta chains presented below share a single source sample, sequenced in a study of shared clonotypes between healthy human individuals. The repertoire was sequenced with immunoSEQ multiplex PCR; TCRdb's copy has only in-frame clones and lacks some. The table has over a million clones, more than 75% seen once. The sequenced sample was memory CD4+ T cells from PBMCs. Subset noted: CD45RA-negative fraction. Receptor source: a man between 18 and 29 years old in good health. Some clones in this sample may be carry-over from other donors' samples.

The gene calls are TRBV7-9 and TRBJ2-7; 7 nucleotides agree with TRBD2. Germline values: CDR1 SEHNR, CDR2 FQNEAQ (reference sequence). This CDR3 is 16 amino acids long. V lost 6 bases, J lost 4 bases, and 15 bases stayed unmatched. The DNA for the CDR3 is TGTGCCAGCAGGCCACAGACTAGCCATGGGCAATACGAGCAGTACTTC. Translation: CASRPQTSHGQYEQYF. Together with reference TRBV7-9 and TRBJ2-7, the CDR3 gives the full variable domain: DTGVSQNPRHKITKRGQNVTFRCDPISEHNRLYWYRQTLGQGPEFLTYFQNEAQLEKSRLLSDRFSAERPKGSFSTLEIQRTEQGDSAMYLCASRPQTSHGQYEQYFGPGTRLTVT.

The rearrangement uses TRBV2 and TRBJ2-7; TRBD1 agrees at 8 bases. Germline V gene lookup returns CDR1 SNHLY and CDR2 FYNNEI. The J segment lost 2 bases and the V segment lost 4 bases, leaving 7 bases of the junction unmatched. The CDR3 has 15 amino acids. In DNA, the CDR3 is TGTGCCAGCAGTGGAAACAGGGGGGCGGCCTACGAGCAGTACTTC. Translation: CASSGNRGAAYEQYF.

Notes on this clone: Distinct nucleotide sequences in the sample also encode this CDR3. V usage is TRBV4-2 and J usage is TRBJ1-1; maybe TRBD1 (5 bases). This CDR3 has 15 amino acids. Germline values: CDR1 LGHNA, CDR2 YNFKEQ. Trimming took 0 bases from V and 3 from J, leaving 11 bases between them. The CDR3 region is CASSQDPRGDTEAFF. The CDR3 nucleotides are TGTGCCAGCAGCCAAGATCCACGGGGCGACACTGAAGCTTTCTTT.

The CDR3 loop reads CASSSYPWYGYTF. CDR3 DNA: TGTGCCAGCAGTTCGTATCCCTGGTATGGCTACACCTTC. The rearrangement joins TRBV28 to TRBJ1-2; no clear D. CDR1 MDHEN and CDR2 SYDVKM come from the germline V gene. V dropped 4 bases and J dropped 5 bases, with 11 bases sitting between them. This CDR3 comprises 13 residues.

As to this clone: Other DNA sequences of this sample code for an identical CDR3. V is TRBV30 and J is TRBJ1-3; perhaps TRBD1 as D (6 bases). V lost 0 bases and J lost 1, with 7 bases in between. Germline V gene lookup returns CDR1 GTSNPN and CDR2 SVGIG (reference sequence). CDR3 length: 14 amino acids. The CDR3 DNA sequence: TGTGCCTGGAGTGTAGGGGGATCTGGAAACACCATATATTTT. Its translation: CAWSVGGSGNTIYF.

The chain links TRBV10-3 to TRBJ1-5, with D unresolved. Looked up from germline, CDR1 is ENHRY and CDR2 is SYGVKD. This CDR3 is built from 16 residues. V lost 0 bases to trimming and J lost 0 bases, with 9 bases between them. The CDR3 loop is CAISESLEYSNQPQHF. The CDR3 bases are TGTGCCATCAGTGAGTCGTTGGAGTATAGCAATCAGCCCCAGCATTTT.

This clone showed up just a few times. The genes are TRBV9 and TRBJ2-5; the match to TRBD2 covers 8 bases. With 0 bases clipped from V and 2 bases from J, the junction kept 3 bases outside the gene matches. The CDR3 runs 15 residues. The germline V gene encodes CDR1 SGDLS and CDR2 YYNGEE. This chain's CDR3 is CASSVGAGVQETQYF. DNA for the CDR3: TGTGCCAGCAGCGTAGGAGCGGGAGTTCAAGAGACCCAGTACTTC. Drawing the rest from reference TRBV9 and TRBJ2-5, the complete variable domain is DSGVTQTPKHLITATGQRVTLRCSPRSGDLSVYWYQQSLDQGLQFLIQYYNGEERAKGNILERFSAQQFPDLHSELNLSSLELGDSALYFCASSVGAGVQETQYFGPGTRLLVL.

The genes are TRBV5-1 and TRBJ2-3; no firm D call. Trimming stripped 2 bases from V and 1 base from J, with 8 bases between. This CDR3 is 14 amino acids long. Germline-derived CDR1 and CDR2 are SGHRS and YFSETQ. The CDR3 here is CASSLPEGTDTQYF. CDR3 in DNA: TGCGCCAGCAGCTTACCAGAGGGCACAGATACGCAGTATTTT. The full variable domain, with the rest looked up from reference TRBV5-1 and TRBJ2-3, is KAGVTQTPRYLIKTRGQQVTLSCSPISGHRSVSWYQQTPGQGLQFLFEYFSETQRNKGNFPGRFSGRQFSNSRSEMNVSTLELGDSALYLCASSLPEGTDTQYFGPGTRLTVL.

The chain links TRBV2 to TRBJ1-2; 9 bases are shared with TRBD1. V gave up 4 bases and J gave up 7 bases; unmatched junction bases: 7. The germline V gene encodes CDR1 SNHLY and CDR2 FYNNEI. The CDR3 runs 14 residues. CDR3 sequence reads: CASSVFGQGLGYTF. The CDR3 region has the DNA TGTGCCAGCAGTGTATTTGGACAGGGGCTTGGCTACACCTTC. The entire variable domain, with the rest obtained from reference TRBV2 and TRBJ1-2, is as follows: EPEVTQTPSHQVTQMGQEVILRCVPISNHLYFYWYRQILGQKVEFLVSFYNNEISEKSEIFDDQFSVERPDGSNFTLKIRSTKLEDSAMYFCASSVFGQGLGYTFGSGTRLTVV.

In its sample, this clone was seen many times. The chain is built from TRBV7-9 and TRBJ1-1, with D possibly matching TRBD1 (5 bases). The germline CDR1 and CDR2 sequences are SEHNR and FQNEAQ (reference sequence). The CDR3 extends over 15 amino acids. V was trimmed by 2 bases and J by 3 bases, leaving 13 bases between them. The CDR3 here is CASSLIGALDTEAFF. CDR3 DNA: TGTGCCAGCAGCTTAATAGGGGCCCTGGACACTGAAGCTTTCTTT. The full variable domain, its missing parts supplied by reference TRBV7-9 and TRBJ1-1, is DTGVSQNPRHKITKRGQNVTFRCDPISEHNRLYWYRQTLGQGPEFLTYFQNEAQLEKSRLLSDRFSAERPKGSFSTLEIQRTEQGDSAMYLCASSLIGALDTEAFFGQGTRLTVV.

This clone was picked up a small number of times. J is TRBJ1-1 and V is TRBV6-6; D gene ambiguous. The germline CDR1 and CDR2 sequences are MNHNY and SVGAGI (reference sequence). This CDR3 is built from 15 residues. Trimming stripped 1 base from V and 4 bases from J, with 13 bases between. CDR3 nucleotide sequence: TGTGCCAGCAGTTACTTGTCCCCGCAGACCACTGAAGCTTTCTTT. Translating it yields CASSYLSPQTTEAFF.

The chain couples TRBV2 to TRBJ2-1; 8 nucleotides line up with TRBD2. The CDR3 contains 15 residues. Germline V gene lookup returns CDR1 SNHLY and CDR2 FYNNEI. V trimming: 6 bases; J trimming: 1 base; junction bases outside the gene matches: 5. CDR3 DNA: TGTGCCAGCAGGATAGCGGGAAGGTCCTACAATGAGCAGTTCTTC. Encoded protein: CASRIAGRSYNEQFF.

The genes are TRBV15 and TRBJ1-5; 7 bases map to TRBD1. The CDR3 loop spans 15 amino acids. The V gene's germline CDR1 is LNHNV and CDR2 YYDKDF (reference sequence). V gave up 0 bases and J gave up 7 bases; unmatched junction bases: 6. CDR3 amino acids: CATSREVGGGQPQHF. The CDR3 nucleotides are TGTGCCACCAGCAGAGAGGTAGGGGGCGGGCAGCCCCAGCATTTT.

V usage is TRBV19 and J usage is TRBJ1-5; D is perhaps TRBD1 (6 bases). V shed 8 bases and J shed 7 bases, with 21 bases lying between them. CDR3 length equals 15 residues. Germline CDR1 and CDR2: LNHDA and SQIVND (reference sequence). CDR3 nucleotide sequence: TGTGCCAGTTCCCAAGACAGGTGGAAGGTCCAGCCCCAGCATTTT. Translation: CASSQDRWKVQPQHF.

Concerning this clone: In the same sample, other DNA sequences code for this CDR3. The V call is TRBV6-6, the J call TRBJ2-1, with TRBD2 identical over 9 bases. Germline-derived CDR1 and CDR2 are MNHNY and SVGAGI (reference sequence). The CDR3 loop spans 15 amino acids. The ends lost 3 bases at V and 6 bases at J; junction bases unmatched: 6. The CDR3 loop is CASSYGLAGSNEQFF. The CDR3 DNA is TGTGCCAGCAGTTATGGCCTAGCGGGAAGCAATGAGCAGTTCTTC.

V gene TRBV9 combines with J gene TRBJ2-7; 9 bases map to TRBD2. Germline V gene data show CDR1 as SGDLS and CDR2 as YYNGEE. The CDR3 runs to 17 residues. The V and J ends lost 2 bases and 6 bases, in that order; junction bases with no gene match: 15. CDR3 amino acids: CASSVGEGGRGLSEQYF. The CDR3 DNA follows: TGTGCCAGCAGCGTGGGCGAAGGCGGGAGGGGGCTGAGCGAGCAGTACTTC.

V and J are TRBV28 and TRBJ1-3, with D possibly TRBD1 on 5 matching bases. The CDR3 length is 15 residues. Between the trimmed V and J ends, which lost 7 bases and 0 bases, there was a span of 13 bases. Germline CDR1 reads MDHEN; CDR2 reads SYDVKM. The CDR3 DNA reads as TGTGCCAGCACTCCGGGACTTAGCTCTGGAAACACCATATATTTT. Its protein is CASTPGLSSGNTIYF.